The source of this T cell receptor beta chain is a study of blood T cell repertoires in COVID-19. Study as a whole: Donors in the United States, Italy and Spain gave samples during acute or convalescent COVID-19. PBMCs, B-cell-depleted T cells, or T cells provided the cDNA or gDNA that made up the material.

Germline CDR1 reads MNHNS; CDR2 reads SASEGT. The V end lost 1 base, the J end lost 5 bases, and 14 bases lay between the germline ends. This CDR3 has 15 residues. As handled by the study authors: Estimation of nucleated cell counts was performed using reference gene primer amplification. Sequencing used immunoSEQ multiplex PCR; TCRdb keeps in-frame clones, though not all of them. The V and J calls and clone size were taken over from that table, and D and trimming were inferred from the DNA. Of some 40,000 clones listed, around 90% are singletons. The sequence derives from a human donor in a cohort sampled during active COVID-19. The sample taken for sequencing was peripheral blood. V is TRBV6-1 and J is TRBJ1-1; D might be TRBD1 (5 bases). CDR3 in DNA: TGTGCCAGCAGTGAAGGCGGGGCCCTGGGGACTGAAGCTTTCTTT. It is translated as CASSEGGALGTEAFF.